This T cell receptor (beta chain) was sequenced during a study of radiation and T cells in renal cell carcinoma. The study, taken as a whole, reports: No pretreatment tumor biopsies were available for baseline clonotypes. In blood, top tumor clones expanded by 2 weeks, shrinking by 4.

With regard to this clone: No antigen is known for it.

The length of the CDR3 is 15 residues. The germline CDR1 and CDR2 sequences are SGHTS and YDEGEE. Trimming at V came to 2 bases and at J to 1 base, leaving 3 bases not matched to a gene. The sample's time point: blood 4 weeks post-SBRT, at nephrectomy. Documented treatment: 15 Gy SBRT to primary tumor, nephrectomy 4 weeks later. The patient's renal cell carcinoma had clear cell pathology. Data came from immunoSEQ multiplex PCR; TCRdb stores just in-frame clones and leaves some out. The table lists fewer than 200,000 clones, about 88% of them singletons. The TCR was taken from a woman aged 50 to 60 with renal cell carcinoma. The V gene is TRBV5-8, the J gene TRBJ2-7, with 10 bases fitting TRBD2. The material was blood, obtained from a patient whose treatment included radiotherapy and nephrectomy. The chain's CDR3 is CASSFSSGGSYEQYF. The CDR3 bases are TGTGCCAGCAGCTTTTCTAGCGGGGGTTCCTACGAGCAGTACTTC.